This T cell receptor (beta chain) was observed in a study of T cells in Graves' hyperthyroidism and ophthalmopathy. The study's findings and limits: In blood, most of the thyroid clonotypes expanded above 0.001 were also present.

The CDR3 extends over 16 amino acids. With 4 bases removed from V and 7 bases from J, the gap between germline ends came to 18 bases. Germline assignment: CDR1 SGHRS and CDR2 YFSETQ. Details on this clonotype: The antigen is undetermined.

RNA transcripts provided the source from which TCR beta CDR3 regions were amplified. First-round RT-PCR of the TCR CDR3 relied on the HTBI primer set. TCRdb re-analysed the multiplex PCR reads in MiXCR, keeping a single row per CDR3 protein. Of approximately 400,000 distinct CDR3 sequences listed, more than 12% are singletons. The sample consisted of blood. The receptor was derived from a young woman with Graves' ophthalmopathy. The rearrangement links TRBV5-1 to TRBJ1-6; D not certain. This chain's CDR3 is CASSPPEDGINSPLHF. CDR3 coding DNA: TGCGCCAGCAGCCCCCCGGAGGACGGTATCAATTCACCCCTCCACTTT. Together with reference TRBV5-1 and TRBJ1-6, the CDR3 gives the full variable domain: KAGVTQTPRYLIKTRGQQVTLSCSPISGHRSVSWYQQTPGQGLQFLFEYFSETQRNKGNFPGRFSGRQFSNSRSEMNVSTLELGDSALYLCASSPPEDGINSPLHFGNGTRLTVT.